The 10 T cell receptor beta chains reported below all come from one sample, sequenced in a study of blood T cell repertoires in COVID-19. Profiled with immunoSEQ multiplex PCR; TCRdb holds only in-frame clones, not every one. The table includes over 200,000 clones, roughly 88% detected once. Sequencing used PBMCs or T cells enriched from blood (not recorded which). Receptors were obtained from a woman aged 25-40 years who had been exposed to COVID-19.

V and J are TRBV11-2 and TRBJ2-1; D is possibly TRBD2 (5 bases). V lost 5 bases and J 8 bases, leaving 22 bases between the germline ends. In germline, CDR1 is SGHAT, CDR2 FQNNGV. This CDR3 region has 16 residues. CDR3 bases: TGTGCCAGCAGCGCCGACCGGCCGGGGAATACTGATGAGCAGTTCTTC. Its protein is CASSADRPGNTDEQFF. Full variable domain (remainder filled in from reference TRBV11-2 and TRBJ2-1): EAGVAQSPRYKIIEKRQSVAFWCNPISGHATLYWYQQILGQGPKLLIQFQNNGVVDDSQLPKDRFSAERLKGVDSTLKIQPAKLEDSAVYLCASSADRPGNTDEQFFGPGTRLTVL.

This chain joins TRBV13 and TRBJ2-5; maybe TRBD2 (6 bases). Per germline, CDR1 PRHDT and CDR2 FYEKMQ (reference sequence). The CDR3 has 14 residues. V was cut by 2 bases and J by 5 bases, with 12 bases left in between. This CDR3 is CASSLWGGRETQYF. In DNA form, the CDR3 reads TGTGCCAGCAGCTTATGGGGTGGGAGGGAGACCCAGTACTTC. Using reference TRBV13 and TRBJ2-5 for the parts outside the CDR3, the full variable domain is AAGVIQSPRHLIKEKRETATLKCYPIPRHDTVYWYQQGPGQDPQFLISFYEKMQSDKGSIPDRFSAQQFSDYHSELNMSSLELGDSALYFCASSLWGGRETQYFGPGTRLLVL.

The chain has TRBV18 and TRBJ2-1; 11 bases align to TRBD2. The CDR3 length is 15 residues. From germline, CDR1 is KGHSH and CDR2 LQKENI. Trimming removed 6 bases from V and 4 bases from J; junction bases left unmatched: 5. CDR3 coding DNA: TGTGCCAGCTCTCGCAGACTAGCGGGATACAATGAGCAGTTCTTC. It is translated as CASSRRLAGYNEQFF.

The genes are TRBV2 and TRBJ2-6; 7 nucleotides align to TRBD1. The V and J ends lost 5 bases and 1 base, in that order; junction bases with no gene match: 5. This CDR3 comprises 16 residues. The germline V gene encodes CDR1 SNHLY and CDR2 FYNNEI. CDR3 protein: CASSSDRVSGANVLTF. In DNA form, the CDR3 reads TGTGCCAGCAGTAGCGACAGGGTTTCTGGGGCCAACGTCCTGACTTTC. The full variable domain, in which reference TRBV2 and TRBJ2-6 provide the parts outside the CDR3, is EPEVTQTPSHQVTQMGQEVILRCVPISNHLYFYWYRQILGQKVEFLVSFYNNEISEKSEIFDDQFSVERPDGSNFTLKIRSTKLEDSAMYFCASSSDRVSGANVLTFGAGSRLTVL.

The chain is built from TRBV30 and TRBJ1-5; tentative D call: TRBD1 (5 bases). The CDR3 sequence is 14 residues long. The germline V gene encodes CDR1 GTSNPN and CDR2 SVGIG (reference sequence). The ends were cut back, 0 bases at V and 2 bases at J, with 8 bases in the middle. The CDR3 nucleotides are TGTGCCTGGAGTGTAGGGGATGGCAATCAGCCCCAGCATTTT. Protein product: CAWSVGDGNQPQHF. The variable domain in full, completed from reference TRBV30 and TRBJ1-5, reads SQTIHQWPATLVQPVGSPLSLECTVEGTSNPNLYWYRQAAGRGLQLLFYSVGIGQISSEVPQNLSASRPQDRQFILSSKKLLLSDSGFYLCAWSVGDGNQPQHFGDGTRLSIL.

The J gene is TRBJ1-5, the V gene TRBV2; unclear D gene. Germline CDR1 is SNHLY and CDR2 is FYNNEI. The V end lost 1 base, the J end lost 1 base, and 8 bases lay between the germline ends. This CDR3 spans 15 amino acids. The CDR3 sequence: CASSEEPQSNQPQHF. The CDR3 nucleotides are TGTGCCAGCAGTGAAGAGCCCCAAAGCAATCAGCCCCAGCATTTT.

The V call is TRBV25-1, the J call TRBJ1-2, with TRBD1 matching 7 bases. The trim removed 2 bases at V and 6 bases at J, leaving 9 bases unmatched. Germline-derived CDR1 and CDR2 are MGHDK and SYGVNS. The CDR3 sequence is 15 residues long. The CDR3 sequence: CASSEGSRGLDGYTF. CDR3 DNA sequence: TGTGCCAGCAGTGAAGGATCAAGGGGGCTGGATGGCTACACCTTC.

This chain joins TRBV7-2 and TRBJ2-7; no firm D call. Germline V gene sequence: CDR1 SGHTA, CDR2 FQGNSA. This CDR3 is 14 amino acids long. Trimming removed 1 base at V and 3 bases at J, with 10 bases between. Written as DNA, the CDR3 is TGTGCCAGCAGCTTAGACAGCAGGAACTACGAGCAGTACTTC. Protein sequence: CASSLDSRNYEQYF.

This clone was found once. The V call is TRBV24-1, the J call TRBJ2-5, with 13 nucleotides matching TRBD2. Per the germline V gene, CDR1 is KGHDR and CDR2 is SFDVKD. V was clipped by 4 bases and J by 4 bases; unmatched bases: 5. The CDR3 is 16 amino acids. The CDR3 protein is CATSDGGLAGLETQYF. In nucleotides, the CDR3 is TGTGCCACCAGTGACGGGGGACTAGCGGGATTAGAGACCCAGTACTTC.

The chain employs TRBV5-6 and TRBJ1-1; D possibly corresponds to TRBD1 (6 bases). Trimming took 0 bases from V and 6 from J, leaving 9 bases between them. Germline V gene data show CDR1 as SGHDT and CDR2 as YYEEEE. This CDR3 spans 13 amino acids. The DNA of the CDR3 is TGTGCCAGCAGCTTGGGCCGACAGGCTGAAGCTTTCTTT. This encodes CASSLGRQAEAFF.